The 25 T cell receptor beta chains below were found in one sample sequenced in a study of CD8 T cells in ankylosing spondylitis. Study-level results: Characteristic of ankylosing spondylitis blood, it appeared, was a TCR beta motif comprising several highly homologous variants.

No cognate antigen is known for these TCRs. TCRdb reanalysed the 5' RACE reads using MiXCR and keeps one entry per CDR3 protein. The sample holds 500,000 or so distinct CDR3 sequences; roughly 5.3% are singletons and the top ten take 3% to 4%. Sequenced sample: blood, either unsorted or a sorted T cell fraction (not recorded which). The receptors shown here come from a male donor with ankylosing spondylitis.

This clonotype has ten or more counts. V usage is TRBV7-2 and J usage is TRBJ1-6; 7 bases are shared with TRBD1. There are 15 residues in the CDR3. Germline values: CDR1 SGHTA, CDR2 FQGNSA. Losses at the gene ends were 5 bases for V and 9 bases for J; bases not matched to a gene: 10. CDR3 DNA: TGTGCCAGCAGCCCAAGGGGACAGACTTTTTCACCCCTCCACTTT. This sequence encodes CASSPRGQTFSPLHF.

At least ten counts were recorded for this clonotype. The chain combines TRBV21-1 with TRBJ2-5; the D call in the table, TRBD1, was not verified against the DNA. TRBV21-1 has pseudogene status. There are 13 residues in the CDR3. In DNA, the CDR3 is TGTGCCAGCAGCGTCCGGACAGGGAGTACCCAGTACTTC. Translating it yields CASSVRTGSTQYF.

This clonotype showed up many times. The chain employs TRBV15 and TRBJ2-5, with a possible D match to TRBD2 (6 bases). CDR3 length: 14 amino acids. V shed 0 bases and J shed 3 bases, with 8 bases lying between them. CDR1 LNHNV and CDR2 YYDKDF come from the germline V gene (reference sequence). The DNA for the CDR3 is TGTGCCACCAGCAGAGATGGAGGGGAAGAGACCCAGTACTTC. Protein: CATSRDGGEETQYF.

This clonotype was counted only a few times. The CDR3 nucleotides are TGTGCCAGCAGCCGGCGGACTAGCGGGCCCGCCTACGAGCAGTACTTC. It codes for CASSRRTSGPAYEQYF. The V and J genes are TRBV12-3 or TRBV12-4 and TRBJ2-7; TRBD2 aligns across 11 bases. The CDR3 sequence is 16 residues long. Trimming removed 6 bases from V and 2 bases from J; junction bases left unmatched: 9.

This clonotype was recorded many times. The V and J genes are TRBV5-1 and TRBJ2-5; 7 bases are shared with TRBD1. The V segment lost 10 bases and the J segment 14 bases; nucleotides outside the gene matches: 11. The length of the CDR3 is 10 residues. The germline gives CDR1 SGHRS, CDR2 YFSETQ. CDR3 coding DNA: TGCGCCGGCAACCGGGACAGTTCTTACTTC. It yields the protein CAGNRDSSYF. Filled out from reference TRBV5-1 and TRBJ2-5, the complete variable domain reads KAGVTQTPRYLIKTRGQQVTLSCSPISGHRSVSWYQQTPGQGLQFLFEYFSETQRNKGNFPGRFSGRQFSNSRSEMNVSTLELGDSALYLCAGNRDSSYFGPGTRLLVL.

This clonotype came up many times. The CDR3 region is CSARVEGTGSGYTF. The CDR3 region has the DNA TGCAGTGCTAGAGTAGAAGGGACAGGTAGTGGCTACACCTTC. The chain recombines TRBV20-1 with TRBJ1-2; 8 bases are a match to TRBD1. This CDR3 has 14 amino acids. With 1 base clipped from V and 7 bases from J, the junction kept 8 bases outside the gene matches. Looked up from germline, CDR1 is DFQATT and CDR2 is SNEGSKA (reference sequence).

The table lists this clonotype with a few counts. The chain carries TRBV5-5 and TRBJ1-2; 10 bases are a match to TRBD1. The V gene's germline CDR1 is SGHKS and CDR2 YYEKEE (reference sequence). The trim removed 4 bases at V and 2 bases at J, leaving 8 bases unmatched. The CDR3 extends over 16 amino acids. The CDR3 protein is CASSPTRQGANYGYTF. The CDR3 nucleotides are TGTGCCAGCAGCCCGACCAGACAGGGGGCGAACTATGGCTACACCTTC.

This chain joins TRBV5-1 and TRBJ2-5; 7 bases fit TRBD1. This CDR3 contains 14 residues. The J segment lost 0 bases and the V segment lost 5 bases, leaving 4 bases of the junction unmatched. Germline CDR1 and CDR2: SGHRS and YFSETQ. CDR3 in DNA: TGCGCCAGCAGGCACAGGGGTGACCAAGAGACCCAGTACTTC. It encodes CASRHRGDQETQYF.

The table lists this clonotype with many counts. This chain uses TRBV5-1 with TRBJ2-3, with 9 bases lining up with TRBD1. Germline V gene lookup returns CDR1 SGHRS and CDR2 YFSETQ. The junction had 5 bases not matched to a gene; V was cut back by 4 bases and J by 5 bases. The CDR3 loop spans 14 amino acids. The CDR3 DNA reads as TGCGCCAGCAGCGTGACAGGGGGGGGAGATACGCAGTATTTT. Translated, it gives CASSVTGGGDTQYF.

This clonotype came up many times. This chain uses TRBV6-2 or TRBV6-3 with TRBJ2-7, with 9 bases matching TRBD1. The J segment lost 3 bases and the V segment lost 6 bases, leaving 6 bases of the junction unmatched. CDR1 MNHEY and CDR2 SVGEGT come from the germline V gene. The length of the CDR3 is 14 residues. Here the CDR3 DNA reads TGTGCCAGCAGAACGACAGGGGGGATCTACGAGCAGTACTTC. Residues: CASRTTGGIYEQYF.

This clonotype was seen at least ten times. The rearrangement links TRBV27 to TRBJ2-1; 9 nucleotides align to TRBD1. Germline V gives CDR1 MNHEY, CDR2 SMNVEV (reference sequence). CDR3 length: 15 residues. V lost 3 bases, J lost 5 bases, and 5 bases stayed unmatched. The CDR3 loop reads CASSLWDRVNNEQFF. CDR3 in DNA: TGTGCCAGCAGTTTGTGGGACAGGGTGAACAATGAGCAGTTCTTC.

The chain carries TRBV6-5 and TRBJ2-1; D gene unclear. This CDR3 spans 14 amino acids. Germline-derived CDR1 and CDR2 are MNHEY and SVGAGI. Trimming took 4 bases from V and 7 from J, leaving 14 bases between them. The CDR3 loop reads CASSCGGNLNEQFF. The CDR3 DNA follows: TGTGCCAGCAGTTGCGGTGGGAATCTTAATGAGCAGTTCTTC.

CDR3 in amino acids: CASSGGRYNEQFF. The CDR3 nucleotides are TGTGCCAGCAGCGGGGGCCGATACAATGAGCAGTTCTTC. The chain recombines TRBV5-6 with TRBJ2-1, with D perhaps matching TRBD1 (6 bases). Deletions cut 4 bases from V and 4 bases from J, with 9 bases between. The CDR3 sequence is 13 residues long. Germline assignment: CDR1 SGHDT and CDR2 YYEEEE. The full variable domain, in which reference TRBV5-6 and TRBJ2-1 provide the parts outside the CDR3, is DAGVTQSPTHLIKTRGQQVTLRCSPKSGHDTVSWYQQALGQGPQFIFQYYEEEERQRGNFPDRFSGHQFPNYSSELNVNALLLGDSALYLCASSGGRYNEQFFGPGTRLTVL.

This clonotype was picked up many times. This chain uses TRBV12-3 or TRBV12-4 with TRBJ1-2; 7 bases match TRBD1. The CDR3 runs 13 residues. Trimming took 5 bases from V and 6 from J; bases not matched to a gene: 6. The DNA of the CDR3 is TGTGCCAGCAGTCCGACAGGGCTACATGGCTACACCTTC. Its translation: CASSPTGLHGYTF.

In its sample, this clonotype was seen many times. CDR3: CASVESSAGTEAFF. The DNA for the CDR3 is TGCGCCAGCGTTGAGTCCTCCGCTGGGACTGAAGCTTTCTTT. The chain uses TRBV5-1 and TRBJ1-1; D uncertain. Germline loops: CDR1 SGHRS, CDR2 YFSETQ. This CDR3 is built from 14 residues. The V end lost 7 bases, the J end lost 5 bases, and 18 bases lay between the germline ends.

This clonotype was seen repeatedly, ten times or more. V and J are TRBV20-1 and TRBJ2-3; the match to TRBD2 covers 12 bases. Germline assignment: CDR1 DFQATT and CDR2 SNEGSKA (reference sequence). The CDR3 is 14 amino acids. Trimming at V came to 1 base and at J to 4 bases, leaving 0 bases not matched to a gene. CDR3 in amino acids: CSARGLAGADTQYF. CDR3 nucleotide sequence: TGCAGTGCTAGAGGACTAGCGGGAGCAGATACGCAGTATTTT.

This clonotype has ten or more counts. The rearrangement links TRBV12-3 or TRBV12-4 to TRBJ1-6, with unresolved D. V gave up 4 bases and J gave up 13 bases, with 14 bases separating them. There are 13 residues in the CDR3. This CDR3 reads CASSSGPSAPLHF. CDR3 in DNA: TGTGCCAGCAGTTCAGGACCCTCCGCGCCCCTCCACTTT.

This clonotype was counted ten times or more. The gene calls are TRBV10-3 and TRBJ2-3; tentatively, D is TRBD2 (5 bases). The CDR3 consists of 11 residues. Germline lookup yields CDR1 ENHRY and CDR2 SYGVKD. V was trimmed by 10 bases and J by 4 bases, leaving 9 bases between them. CDR3 residues: CATEEADTQYF. CDR3 sequence (DNA): TGTGCCACTGAGGAGGCAGATACGCAGTATTTT.

The V gene is TRBV7-8, the J gene TRBJ1-2, with a possible D match to TRBD1 (5 bases). Germline lookup yields CDR1 SGHVS and CDR2 FQNEAQ. V dropped 4 bases and J dropped 8 bases, with 14 bases sitting between them. The CDR3 covers 13 residues. The DNA for the CDR3 is TGTGCCAGCAGCTCCTGGGGGGGAAGAGGCTACACCTTC. Amino acid sequence: CASSSWGGRGYTF.

This clonotype came up many times. The chain uses TRBV7-2 and TRBJ2-5; 11 bases agree with TRBD2. The CDR3 runs to 15 residues. V lost 6 bases and J lost 7; bases outside the gene matches: 10. The germline CDR1 and CDR2 sequences are SGHTA and FQGNSA. CDR3 nucleotide sequence: TGTGCCAGCAGATTCCGACTAGCGGGGTTATGGACCCAGTACTTC. As protein: CASRFRLAGLWTQYF.

The chain carries TRBV20-1 and TRBJ2-3; D might be TRBD1 or TRBD2, each matching 5 bases. This CDR3 comprises 15 residues. Deletions cut 3 bases from V and 4 bases from J, with 17 bases between. Germline-derived CDR1 and CDR2 are DFQATT and SNEGSKA (reference sequence). CDR3 protein: CSASIGTLGADTQYF. The DNA of the CDR3 is TGCAGTGCTAGTATTGGGACCCTAGGCGCAGATACGCAGTATTTT.

This clonotype was counted only a few times. The chain is built from TRBV7-2 and TRBJ2-5; either TRBD1 or TRBD2 may fit D (5 bases each). Germline-derived CDR1 and CDR2 are SGHTA and FQGNSA. Trimming removed 5 bases from V and 7 bases from J, with 17 bases in between. The CDR3 runs to 14 residues. CDR3 amino acids: CASSPGTPGATQYF. DNA of the CDR3: TGTGCCAGCAGCCCGGGGACGCCCGGGGCGACCCAGTACTTC.

About this clonotype itself: Being one base from a much bigger clone, this may be a read error. This chain joins TRBV4-3 and TRBJ2-7, with D unclear. The CDR3 totals 14 residues. Deletions cut 1 base from V and 3 bases from J, with 10 bases between. Germline lookup yields CDR1 LGHNA and CDR2 YSLEER. CDR3 nucleotide sequence: TGCGCCAGCAGCCAAGGGGCCAAGAGCTACGAGCAGTACTTC. It yields the protein CASSQGAKSYEQYF.

This chain connects TRBV7-2 to TRBJ2-6; 7 nucleotides align to TRBD1. This CDR3 region has 14 residues. V shed 6 bases, J shed 6 bases, and the junction held 5 bases outside the gene matches. Germline V gene data show CDR1 as SGHTA and CDR2 as FQGNSA. The CDR3 reads CASRVTGKANVLTF. CDR3 DNA: TGTGCCAGCAGGGTGACAGGGAAGGCCAACGTCCTGACTTTC.

This clonotype came up many times. This rearrangement joins TRBV4-3 to TRBJ2-3, with 7 bases lining up with TRBD2. The CDR3 has 15 amino acids. Losses at the gene ends were 2 bases for V and 9 bases for J; bases not matched to a gene: 11. The germline gives CDR1 LGHNA, CDR2 YSLEER. The CDR3 loop is CASSQQISPGLTQYF. The CDR3 bases are TGCGCCAGCAGCCAACAGATAAGCCCGGGACTAACGCAGTATTTT.